This T cell receptor (beta chain) was sequenced during a study of T cells after posttransplantation cyclophosphamide. The ends lost 7 bases at V and 7 bases at J; junction bases unmatched: 8. CDR1 is MNHEY and CDR2 is SVGAGI in the germline V gene. This CDR3 contains 14 residues. In its sample, this clone was seen many times. Antigen: not known. Clones were read by immunoSEQ multiplex PCR, and TCRdb kept only the in-frame ones, dropping some. This sample carries 45,000 to 55,000 clones, none of them present only once. Study results and caveats: TRB clonality was highly associated with recipient CMV seropositivity and reactivation. Donor-recipient repertoire similarity was low at 1-2 months, rising over year one.

This related bone marrow graft donor gave peripheral blood on the day of marrow donation. The sample taken for sequencing was PBMCs. The origin of this receptor is a man in his forties in good health, CMV-negative, and a related stem cell transplant donor. The rearrangement joins TRBV6-5 to TRBJ1-3; 9 bases fit TRBD1. CDR3 sequence reads: CASTAGTGLNTIYF. The CDR3 region has the DNA TGTGCCAGCACCGCCGGGACAGGGCTGAACACCATATATTTT.